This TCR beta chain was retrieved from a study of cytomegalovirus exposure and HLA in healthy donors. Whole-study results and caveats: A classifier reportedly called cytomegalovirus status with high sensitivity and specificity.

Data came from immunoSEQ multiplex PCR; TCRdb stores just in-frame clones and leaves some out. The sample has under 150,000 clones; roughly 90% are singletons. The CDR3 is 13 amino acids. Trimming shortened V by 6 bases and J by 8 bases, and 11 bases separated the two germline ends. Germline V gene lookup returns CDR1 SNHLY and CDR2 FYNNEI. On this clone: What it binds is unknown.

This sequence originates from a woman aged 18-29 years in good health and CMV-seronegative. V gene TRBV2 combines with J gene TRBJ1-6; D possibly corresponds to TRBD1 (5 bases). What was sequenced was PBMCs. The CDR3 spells CASRKIGDSPLHF. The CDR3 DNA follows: TGTGCCAGCAGAAAAATAGGGGATTCACCCCTCCACTTT.